This T cell receptor (beta chain) stems from a study of T cell responses to AZD1222 COVID-19 vaccine. Overall study: Samples with a second dose at about 4 or about 12 weeks were pooled together.

Of note for this clone: As yet, its antigen is unknown.

This CDR3 spans 14 amino acids. CDR1 is PRHDT, CDR2 FYEKMQ, per germline (reference sequence). Between the trimmed V and J ends, which lost 5 bases and 4 bases, there was a span of 15 bases. Only in-frame clones appear in the TCRdb table, and some are missing; sequencing was by immunoSEQ multiplex PCR. The sample consists of about 140,000 clones, approximately 91% of them appearing once. Findings of the study overall: Clonal diversity was possibly underestimated; the donors were predominantly white British and more often female. Along spike, vaccine-associated CD4 TCRs were found throughout, with dominance at 160-218 and 743-854.

This TCR was recovered from an adult in good health. The V call is TRBV13, the J call TRBJ2-7; D is unclear. Sample: peripheral blood, taken on day 0 of AZD1222 vaccination. In nucleotides, the CDR3 is TGTGCCAGCAGCCCGATGGACCCTGGTTACGAGCAGTACTTC. Residues: CASSPMDPGYEQYF.